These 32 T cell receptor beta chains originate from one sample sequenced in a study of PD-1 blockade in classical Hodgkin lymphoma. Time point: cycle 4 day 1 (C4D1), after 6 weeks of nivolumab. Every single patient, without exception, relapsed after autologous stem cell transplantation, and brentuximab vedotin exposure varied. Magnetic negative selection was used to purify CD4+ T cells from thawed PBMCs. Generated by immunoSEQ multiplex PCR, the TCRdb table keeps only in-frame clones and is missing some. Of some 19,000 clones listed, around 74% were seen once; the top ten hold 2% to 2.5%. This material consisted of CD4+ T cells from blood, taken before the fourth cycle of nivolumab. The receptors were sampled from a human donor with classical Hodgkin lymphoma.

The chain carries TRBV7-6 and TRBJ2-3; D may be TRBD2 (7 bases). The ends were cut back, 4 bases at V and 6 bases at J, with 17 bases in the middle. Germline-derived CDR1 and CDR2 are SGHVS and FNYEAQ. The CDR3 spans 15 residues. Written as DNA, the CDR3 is TGTGCCAGCAGCTCCCCTGGGGGGGCGGGGGATACGCAGTATTTT. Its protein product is CASSSPGGAGDTQYF.

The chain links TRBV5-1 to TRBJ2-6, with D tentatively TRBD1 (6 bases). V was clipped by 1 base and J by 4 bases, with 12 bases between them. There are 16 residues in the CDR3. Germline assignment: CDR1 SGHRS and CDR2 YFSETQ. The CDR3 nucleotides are TGCGCCAGCAGCTTGTCTACAGGGCACGGGGCCAACGTCCTGACTTTC. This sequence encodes CASSLSTGHGANVLTF.

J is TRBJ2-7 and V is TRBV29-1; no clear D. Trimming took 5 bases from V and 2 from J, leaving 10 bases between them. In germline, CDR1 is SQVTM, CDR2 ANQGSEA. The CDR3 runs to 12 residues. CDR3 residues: CSVFNNAYEQYF. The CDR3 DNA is TGCAGCGTTTTTAACAACGCCTACGAGCAGTACTTC.

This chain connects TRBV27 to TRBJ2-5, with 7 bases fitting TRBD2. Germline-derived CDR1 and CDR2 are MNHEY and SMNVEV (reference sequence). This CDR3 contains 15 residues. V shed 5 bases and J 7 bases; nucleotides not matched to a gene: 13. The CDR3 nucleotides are TGTGCCAGCAGTACCGACAGCAGAGCGGGGCGGACCCAGTACTTC. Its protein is CASSTDSRAGRTQYF.

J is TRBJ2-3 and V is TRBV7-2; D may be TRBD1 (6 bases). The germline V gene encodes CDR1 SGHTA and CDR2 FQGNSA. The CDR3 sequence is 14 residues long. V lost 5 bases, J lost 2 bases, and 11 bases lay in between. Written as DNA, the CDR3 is TGTGCCAGCAGCCCCGGACAGTTCACAGATACGCAGTATTTT. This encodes CASSPGQFTDTQYF.

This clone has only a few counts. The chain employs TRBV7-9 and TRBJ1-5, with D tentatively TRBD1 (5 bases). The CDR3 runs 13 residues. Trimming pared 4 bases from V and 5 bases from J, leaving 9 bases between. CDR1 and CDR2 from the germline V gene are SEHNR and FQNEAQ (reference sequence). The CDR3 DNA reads TGTGCCAGCAGCTACGACAGCTATCAGCCCCAGCATTTT. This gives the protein CASSYDSYQPQHF.

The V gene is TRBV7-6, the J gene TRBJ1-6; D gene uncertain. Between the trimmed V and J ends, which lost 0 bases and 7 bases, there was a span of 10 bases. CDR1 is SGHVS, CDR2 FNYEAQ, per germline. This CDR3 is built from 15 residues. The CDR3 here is CASSLAWTVNSPLHF. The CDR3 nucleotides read TGTGCCAGCAGCTTAGCCTGGACTGTCAATTCACCCCTCCACTTT. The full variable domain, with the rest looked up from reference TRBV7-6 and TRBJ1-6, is GAGVSQSPRYKVTKRGQDVALRCDPISGHVSLYWYRQALGQGPEFLTYFNYEAQQDKSGLPNDRFSAERPEGSISTLTIQRTEQRDSAMYRCASSLAWTVNSPLHFGNGTRLTVT.

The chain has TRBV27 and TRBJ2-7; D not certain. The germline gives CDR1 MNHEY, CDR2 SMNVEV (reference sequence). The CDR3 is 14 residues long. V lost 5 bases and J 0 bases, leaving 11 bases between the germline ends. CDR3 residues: CASSRQSGSYEQYV. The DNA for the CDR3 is TGTGCCAGCAGTCGACAATCGGGCTCCTACGAGCAGTACGTC.

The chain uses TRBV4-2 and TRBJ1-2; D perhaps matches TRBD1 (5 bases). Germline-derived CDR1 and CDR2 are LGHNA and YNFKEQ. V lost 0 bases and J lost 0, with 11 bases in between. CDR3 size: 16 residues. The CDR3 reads CASSQDPGRANYGYTF. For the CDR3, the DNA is TGTGCCAGCAGCCAAGACCCAGGGCGAGCTAACTATGGCTACACCTTC.

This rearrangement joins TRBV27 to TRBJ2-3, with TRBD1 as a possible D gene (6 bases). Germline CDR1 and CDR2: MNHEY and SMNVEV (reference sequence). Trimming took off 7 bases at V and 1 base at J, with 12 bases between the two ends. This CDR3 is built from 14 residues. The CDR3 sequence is CASNRAGRTDTQYF. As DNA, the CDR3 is TGTGCCAGCAACAGGGCGGGCCGCACAGATACGCAGTATTTT.

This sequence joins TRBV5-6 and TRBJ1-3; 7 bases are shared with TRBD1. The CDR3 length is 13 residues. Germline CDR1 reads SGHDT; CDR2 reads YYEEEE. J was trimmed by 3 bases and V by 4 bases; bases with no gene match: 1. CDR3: CASSTGVGNTIYF. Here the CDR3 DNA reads TGTGCCAGCAGCACAGGGGTTGGAAACACCATATATTTT.

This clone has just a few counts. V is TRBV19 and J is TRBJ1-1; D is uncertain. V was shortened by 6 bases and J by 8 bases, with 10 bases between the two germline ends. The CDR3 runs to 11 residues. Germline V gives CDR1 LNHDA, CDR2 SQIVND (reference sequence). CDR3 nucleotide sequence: TGTGCCAGTAGGAGGGAGACCGAAGCTTTCTTT. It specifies CASRRETEAFF.

The CDR3 loop is CATTGGPYSPLHF. The CDR3 coding sequence is TGTGCCACCACTGGGGGACCATATTCACCCCTCCACTTT. The rearrangement joins TRBV2 to TRBJ1-6, with D tentatively TRBD1 (5 bases). V was shortened by 10 bases and J by 8 bases, with 15 bases between the two germline ends. This CDR3 is 13 amino acids long. Germline V gives CDR1 SNHLY, CDR2 FYNNEI.

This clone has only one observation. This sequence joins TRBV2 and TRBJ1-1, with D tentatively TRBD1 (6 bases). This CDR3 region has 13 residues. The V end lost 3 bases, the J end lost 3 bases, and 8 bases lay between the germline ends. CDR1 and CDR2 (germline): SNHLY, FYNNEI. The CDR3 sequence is CASSDQGYTEAFF. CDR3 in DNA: TGTGCCAGCAGTGACCAGGGGTACACTGAAGCTTTCTTT. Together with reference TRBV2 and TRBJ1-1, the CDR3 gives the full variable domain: EPEVTQTPSHQVTQMGQEVILRCVPISNHLYFYWYRQILGQKVEFLVSFYNNEISEKSEIFDDQFSVERPDGSNFTLKIRSTKLEDSAMYFCASSDQGYTEAFFGQGTRLTVV.

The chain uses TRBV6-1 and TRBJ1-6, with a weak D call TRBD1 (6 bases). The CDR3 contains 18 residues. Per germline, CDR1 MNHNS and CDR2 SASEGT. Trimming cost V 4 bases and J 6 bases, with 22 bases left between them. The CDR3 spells CASSAYLLTGLGNSPLHF. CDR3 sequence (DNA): TGTGCCAGCAGTGCATATCTTTTGACAGGCCTGGGTAATTCACCCCTCCACTTT.

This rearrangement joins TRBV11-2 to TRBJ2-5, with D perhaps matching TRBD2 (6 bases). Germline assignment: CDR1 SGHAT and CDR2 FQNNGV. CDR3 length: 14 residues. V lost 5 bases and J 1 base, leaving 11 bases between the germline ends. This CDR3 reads CASSGWRGQETQYF. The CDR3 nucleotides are TGTGCCAGCAGCGGTTGGAGGGGCCAAGAGACCCAGTACTTC. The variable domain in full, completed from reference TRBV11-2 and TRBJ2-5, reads EAGVAQSPRYKIIEKRQSVAFWCNPISGHATLYWYQQILGQGPKLLIQFQNNGVVDDSQLPKDRFSAERLKGVDSTLKIQPAKLEDSAVYLCASSGWRGQETQYFGPGTRLLVL.

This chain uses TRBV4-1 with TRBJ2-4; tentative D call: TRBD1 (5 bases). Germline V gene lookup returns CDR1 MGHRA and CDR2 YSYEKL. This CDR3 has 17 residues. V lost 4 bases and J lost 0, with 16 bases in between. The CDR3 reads CASSPLSTAIAKNIQYF. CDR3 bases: TGCGCCAGCAGCCCCCTCTCGACAGCTATAGCCAAAAACATTCAGTACTTC.

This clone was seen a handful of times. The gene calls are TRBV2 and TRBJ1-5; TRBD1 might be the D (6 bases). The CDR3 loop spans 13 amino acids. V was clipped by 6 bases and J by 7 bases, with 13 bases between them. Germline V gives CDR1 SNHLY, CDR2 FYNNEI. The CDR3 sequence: CASRGRGGQPQHF. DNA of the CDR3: TGTGCCAGCAGGGGCAGGGGAGGACAGCCCCAGCATTTT.

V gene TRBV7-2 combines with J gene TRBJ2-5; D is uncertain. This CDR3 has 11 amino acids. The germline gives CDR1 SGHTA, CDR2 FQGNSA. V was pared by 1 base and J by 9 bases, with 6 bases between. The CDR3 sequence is CASSLGAPQYF. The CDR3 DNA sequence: TGTGCCAGCAGCTTAGGGGCGCCCCAGTACTTC.

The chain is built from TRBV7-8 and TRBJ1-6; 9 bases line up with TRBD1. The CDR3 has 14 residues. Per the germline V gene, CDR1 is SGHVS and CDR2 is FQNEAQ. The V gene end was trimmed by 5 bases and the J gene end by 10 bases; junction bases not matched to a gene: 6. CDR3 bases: TGTGCCAGCAGCCTCGGACAGGGGCGATCACCCCTCCACTTT. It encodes CASSLGQGRSPLHF.

DNA of the CDR3: TGTGCCAGCAGCTTGGATGTGTACACTTTAAACTATGGCTACACCTTC. Its translation: CASSLDVYTLNYGYTF. The genes are TRBV5-5 and TRBJ1-2; D remains ambiguous. Germline V CDR1 and CDR2: SGHKS, YYEKEE (reference sequence). Trimming pared 0 bases from V and 2 bases from J, leaving 14 bases between. The CDR3 covers 16 residues.

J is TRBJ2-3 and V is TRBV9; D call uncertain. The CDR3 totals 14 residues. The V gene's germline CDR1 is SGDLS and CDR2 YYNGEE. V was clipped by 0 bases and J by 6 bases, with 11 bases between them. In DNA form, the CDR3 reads TGTGCCAGCAGCGTAGGGCGAGGTTTGGATACGCAGTATTTT. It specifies CASSVGRGLDTQYF.

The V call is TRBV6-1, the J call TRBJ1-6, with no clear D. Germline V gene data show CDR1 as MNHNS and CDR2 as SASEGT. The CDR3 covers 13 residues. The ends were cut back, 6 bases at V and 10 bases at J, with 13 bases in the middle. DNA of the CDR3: TGTGCCAGCAGAGTTAGCCAGATATCACCCCTCCACTTT. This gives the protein CASRVSQISPLHF.

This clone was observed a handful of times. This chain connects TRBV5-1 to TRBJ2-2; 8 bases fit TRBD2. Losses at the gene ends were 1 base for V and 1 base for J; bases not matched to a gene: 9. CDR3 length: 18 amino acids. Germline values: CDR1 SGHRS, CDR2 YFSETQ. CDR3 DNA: TGCGCCAGCAGCTTGTATCCTGTCGGGACTAGGAACACCGGGGAGCTGTTTTTT. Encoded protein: CASSLYPVGTRNTGELFF. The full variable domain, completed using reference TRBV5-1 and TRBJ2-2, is KAGVTQTPRYLIKTRGQQVTLSCSPISGHRSVSWYQQTPGQGLQFLFEYFSETQRNKGNFPGRFSGRQFSNSRSEMNVSTLELGDSALYLCASSLYPVGTRNTGELFFGEGSRLTVL.

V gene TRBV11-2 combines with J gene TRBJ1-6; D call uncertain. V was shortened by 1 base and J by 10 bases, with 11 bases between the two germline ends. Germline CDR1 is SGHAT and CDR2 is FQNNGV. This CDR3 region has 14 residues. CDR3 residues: CASSLVGPLSPLHF. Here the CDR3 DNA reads TGTGCCAGCAGCTTAGTCGGTCCTCTATCACCCCTCCACTTT.

The CDR3 here is CASSVAGRGNTIYF. The CDR3, as DNA: TGTGCCAGCAGCGTCGCCGGGAGGGGCAACACCATATATTTT. V and J are TRBV7-9 and TRBJ1-3; D may be TRBD1 (5 bases). V was pared by 5 bases and J by 7 bases, with 15 bases between. The CDR3 is 14 residues long. Germline V gives CDR1 SEHNR, CDR2 FQNEAQ (reference sequence).

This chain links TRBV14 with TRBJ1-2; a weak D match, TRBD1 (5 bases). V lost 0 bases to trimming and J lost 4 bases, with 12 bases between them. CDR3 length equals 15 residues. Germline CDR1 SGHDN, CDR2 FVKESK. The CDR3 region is CASSQDSHRSYGYTF. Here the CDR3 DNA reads TGTGCCAGCAGCCAAGATTCCCACAGGAGCTATGGCTACACCTTC.

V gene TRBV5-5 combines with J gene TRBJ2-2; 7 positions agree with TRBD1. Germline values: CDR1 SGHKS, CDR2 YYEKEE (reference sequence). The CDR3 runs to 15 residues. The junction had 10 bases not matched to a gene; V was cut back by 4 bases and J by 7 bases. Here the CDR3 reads CASSILQGFSGELFF. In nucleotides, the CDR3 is TGTGCCAGCAGCATATTACAGGGGTTTAGCGGGGAGCTGTTTTTT.

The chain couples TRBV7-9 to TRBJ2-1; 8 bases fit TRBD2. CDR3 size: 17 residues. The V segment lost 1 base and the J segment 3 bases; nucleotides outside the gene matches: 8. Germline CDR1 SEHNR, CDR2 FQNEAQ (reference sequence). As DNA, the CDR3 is TGTGCCAGCAGCTTAGGGACCGGACTAGCAGGCTACAATGAGCAGTTCTTC. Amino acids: CASSLGTGLAGYNEQFF. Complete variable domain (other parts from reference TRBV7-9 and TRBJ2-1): DTGVSQNPRHKITKRGQNVTFRCDPISEHNRLYWYRQTLGQGPEFLTYFQNEAQLEKSRLLSDRFSAERPKGSFSTLEIQRTEQGDSAMYLCASSLGTGLAGYNEQFFGPGTRLTVL.

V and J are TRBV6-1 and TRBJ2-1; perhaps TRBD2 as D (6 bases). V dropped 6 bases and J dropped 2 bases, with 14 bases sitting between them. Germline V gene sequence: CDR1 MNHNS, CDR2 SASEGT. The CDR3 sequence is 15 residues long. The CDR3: CASSPAGFPYNEQFF. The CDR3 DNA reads TGTGCCAGCAGCCCCGCGGGGTTCCCCTACAATGAGCAGTTCTTC.

This CDR3 reads CASSLSGTTGNTIYF. The CDR3 DNA sequence: TGCGCCAGCAGCTTGAGTGGGACAACTGGAAACACCATATATTTT. The genes are TRBV5-1 and TRBJ1-3; TRBD1 might be the D (6 bases). Germline CDR1 is SGHRS and CDR2 is YFSETQ. Trimming removed 1 base at V and 2 bases at J, with 10 bases between. This CDR3 contains 15 residues.

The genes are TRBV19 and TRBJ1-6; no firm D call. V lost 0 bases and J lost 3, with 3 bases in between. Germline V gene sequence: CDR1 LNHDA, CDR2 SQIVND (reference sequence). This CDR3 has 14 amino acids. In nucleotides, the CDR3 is TGTGCCAGTAGTATAGACGGCTATAATTCACCCCTCCACTTT. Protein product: CASSIDGYNSPLHF.